The 20 T cell receptor beta chains in this list originate from one sample, sequenced in a study of T-cell memory formation after mild COVID-19. TCRdb fed the 5' RACE reads into MiXCR, producing one record per CDR3 protein. The table has more than 250,000 distinct CDR3 sequences, 15% to 20% seen once. The specimen was PBMCs or a T cell subset sorted from them (not recorded which). These TCRs come from a man aged 18 to 35 who had mild COVID-19 (a few samples of this study predate the infection). Cell type and time point are not known.

The rearrangement uses TRBV29-1 and TRBJ1-3, with unresolved D. The germline CDR1 and CDR2 sequences are SQVTM and ANQGSEA. The CDR3 contains 12 residues. Trimming took 6 bases from V and 0 from J, leaving 6 bases between them. CDR3 loop: CSVGNSGNTIYF. In DNA, the CDR3 is TGCAGCGTGGGGAACTCTGGAAACACCATATATTTT.

This clonotype has a handful of counts. V gene TRBV5-1 combines with J gene TRBJ2-3; D not certain. The length of the CDR3 is 13 residues. CDR1 SGHRS and CDR2 YFSETQ come from the germline V gene. V was trimmed by 3 bases and J by 10 bases, leaving 15 bases between them. This CDR3 is CASSSTAAIPQYF. CDR3 DNA sequence: TGCGCCAGCAGCTCGACCGCCGCGATACCGCAGTATTTT.

DNA of the CDR3: TGTGCCAGCAGTTACTCGAAGGCTAGCGGATACCATGAGCAGTTCTTC. Translation gives CASSYSKASGYHEQFF. The genes are TRBV6-5 and TRBJ2-1; TRBD2 agrees at 7 bases. Unmatched junction bases numbered 10, after V lost 0 bases and J lost 8 bases. Germline V gene lookup returns CDR1 MNHEY and CDR2 SVGAGI. This CDR3 region has 16 residues.

This chain links TRBV7-3 with TRBJ2-1; tentative D call: TRBD2 (5 bases). From germline, CDR1 is SGHTA and CDR2 FQGTGA. This CDR3 contains 14 residues. V lost 0 bases and J 6 bases, leaving 9 bases between the germline ends. The CDR3 DNA follows: TGTGCCAGCAGCTTAACGGCTAGCCGCAATGAGCAGTTCTTC. Residues: CASSLTASRNEQFF.

V and J are TRBV11-2 and TRBJ1-3; D possibly corresponds to TRBD1 (6 bases). The V and J ends lost 7 bases and 2 bases respectively, with 12 bases between them. Germline lookup yields CDR1 SGHAT and CDR2 FQNNGV. The CDR3 covers 14 residues. The CDR3 region has the DNA TGTGCCAGCACGCGGGGGGCCGCTGGAAACACCATATATTTT. It yields the protein CASTRGAAGNTIYF.

In this sample, this clonotype turned up a few times. The chain recombines TRBV6-6 with TRBJ2-2, with unresolved D. The CDR3 is made up of 11 amino acids. The germline CDR1 and CDR2 sequences are MNHNY and SVGAGI (reference sequence). Trimming shortened V by 11 bases and J by 7 bases, and 11 bases separated the two germline ends. CDR3 residues: CAAGKVGELFF. CDR3 coding DNA: TGTGCCGCAGGAAAAGTCGGGGAGCTGTTTTTT.

This rearrangement joins TRBV6-2 or TRBV6-3 to TRBJ2-1; 12 bases match TRBD2. CDR3 length: 21 amino acids. From germline, CDR1 is MNHEY and CDR2 SVGEGT. V shed 2 bases and J 1 base; nucleotides not matched to a gene: 15. CDR3 sequence: CASSYAYSASGGALSYNEQFF. The DNA of the CDR3 is TGTGCCAGCAGTTACGCCTACTCTGCTAGCGGGGGGGCCCTATCCTACAATGAGCAGTTCTTC.

This clonotype was recorded at least ten times. V usage is TRBV5-6 and J usage is TRBJ2-3; TRBD2 agrees at 8 bases. CDR3 size: 15 residues. Germline CDR1 and CDR2: SGHDT and YYEEEE. With V trimmed by 4 bases and J by 4 bases, 8 bases remained unmatched. CDR3 protein: CASSHGGGTSDTQYF. The CDR3 DNA is TGTGCCAGCAGCCACGGCGGGGGGACATCAGATACGCAGTATTTT. The entire variable domain, with the rest obtained from reference TRBV5-6 and TRBJ2-3, is as follows: DAGVTQSPTHLIKTRGQQVTLRCSPKSGHDTVSWYQQALGQGPQFIFQYYEEEERQRGNFPDRFSGHQFPNYSSELNVNALLLGDSALYLCASSHGGGTSDTQYFGPGTRLTVL.

This clonotype has just a few counts. The CDR3 sequence: CASSLDWGTSETQYF. CDR3 DNA: TGCGCCAGCAGCTTGGATTGGGGGACTAGCGAGACCCAGTACTTC. The chain is built from TRBV5-1 and TRBJ2-5; 9 nucleotides align to TRBD2. The CDR3 spans 15 residues. Losses at the gene ends were 0 bases for V and 5 bases for J; bases not matched to a gene: 5. Per the germline V gene, CDR1 is SGHRS and CDR2 is YFSETQ.

This clonotype was found many times. The DNA of the CDR3 is TGCGCCAGCCGAAGGGGGGACGAGACGTCCTACGAGCAGTACGTC. Amino acids: CASRRGDETSYEQYV. This rearrangement joins TRBV5-1 to TRBJ2-7; D may be TRBD1 or TRBD2 (6 bases each). Looked up from germline, CDR1 is SGHRS and CDR2 is YFSETQ. The germline V and J ends were trimmed by 7 bases and 1 base, with 18 bases remaining between them. CDR3 size: 15 residues.

This chain uses TRBV6-5 with TRBJ2-1; possibly TRBD2 for D (7 bases). From germline, CDR1 is MNHEY and CDR2 SVGAGI. The CDR3 totals 15 residues. Trimming took 0 bases from V and 5 from J, leaving 11 bases between them. The CDR3, as DNA: TGTGCCAGCAGTTACTCCGGCGGGGGCAACAATGAGCAGTTCTTC. Protein product: CASSYSGGGNNEQFF.

The chain couples TRBV18 to TRBJ1-3; 9 bases fit TRBD1. Germline lookup yields CDR1 KGHSH and CDR2 LQKENI. Unmatched junction bases numbered 4, after V lost 3 bases and J lost 4 bases. The CDR3 is 15 amino acids. CDR3 in amino acids: CASSPRQGDGNTIYF. The CDR3 DNA reads TGTGCCAGCTCACCGAGACAGGGGGACGGAAACACCATATATTTT.

This clonotype was found many times. The V call is TRBV6-2 or TRBV6-3, the J call TRBJ2-7; tentatively, D is TRBD2 (6 bases). V lost 4 bases and J lost 0, with 10 bases in between. Germline values: CDR1 MNHEY, CDR2 SVGEGT. This CDR3 region has 14 residues. CDR3 region: CASSWGGSSYEQYF. CDR3 bases: TGTGCCAGCAGTTGGGGAGGAAGCTCCTACGAGCAGTACTTC.

This clonotype came up a few times. This sequence joins TRBV12-3 or TRBV12-4 and TRBJ2-6; D ambiguous. The CDR3 runs to 13 residues. V dropped 7 bases and J dropped 1 base, with 5 bases sitting between them. CDR3 in amino acids: CASTSSGANVLTF. The DNA of the CDR3 is TGTGCCAGCACCTCTTCTGGGGCCAACGTCCTGACTTTC.

This chain connects TRBV5-1 to TRBJ1-1, with D possibly TRBD1 on 5 matching bases. V dropped 0 bases and J dropped 5 bases, with 14 bases sitting between them. The CDR3 is made up of 15 amino acids. Germline CDR1 and CDR2: SGHRS and YFSETQ. CDR3 residues: CASSLVGRDSTEAFF. CDR3 bases: TGCGCCAGCAGCTTGGTAGGCAGGGATTCGACTGAAGCTTTCTTT.

The CDR3 region is CASSVSGGVAYNEQFF. The CDR3 nucleotides are TGTGCCAGCAGCGTAAGCGGGGGGGTAGCCTACAATGAGCAGTTCTTC. The chain uses TRBV7-9 and TRBJ2-1, with 10 bases that match TRBD2. Germline trimming cut 5 bases from V and 2 bases from J; bases unmatched to any gene: 6. CDR1 and CDR2 (germline): SEHNR, FQNEAQ (reference sequence). This CDR3 has 16 amino acids.

This clonotype has a handful of counts. The gene calls are TRBV23-1 and TRBJ2-2; 7 positions match TRBD1. TRBV23-1 is placed among ORFs of uncertain function. The CDR3 has 15 residues. With 4 bases clipped from V and 4 bases from J, the junction kept 6 bases outside the gene matches. This CDR3 is CASSRPTGTTGELFF. The CDR3, as DNA: TGCGCCAGCAGTCGACCGACAGGGACCACCGGGGAGCTGTTTTTT.

This chain connects TRBV7-2 to TRBJ2-3; TRBD1 might be the D (6 bases). V lost 1 base, J lost 1 base, and 9 bases lay in between. There are 15 residues in the CDR3. Germline CDR1 and CDR2: SGHTA and FQGNSA. The CDR3 sequence is CASSLESGGTDTQYF. The CDR3 nucleotides read TGTGCCAGCAGCTTAGAGTCAGGGGGCACAGATACGCAGTATTTT.

This clonotype was counted a few times. V is TRBV7-6 and J is TRBJ2-2; D might be TRBD2 (6 bases). This CDR3 spans 14 amino acids. Trimming took off 6 bases at V and 2 bases at J, with 10 bases between the two ends. The V gene's germline CDR1 is SGHVS and CDR2 FNYEAQ. CDR3 region: CASSRGLNTGELFF. In DNA, the CDR3 is TGTGCCAGCAGTCGAGGACTAAACACCGGGGAGCTGTTTTTT. The whole variable domain, filled in from reference TRBV7-6 and TRBJ2-2, reads GAGVSQSPRYKVTKRGQDVALRCDPISGHVSLYWYRQALGQGPEFLTYFNYEAQQDKSGLPNDRFSAERPEGSISTLTIQRTEQRDSAMYRCASSRGLNTGELFFGEGSRLTVL.

This rearrangement joins TRBV5-1 to TRBJ1-1, with D maybe TRBD1 (5 bases). V dropped 4 bases and J dropped 4 bases, with 11 bases sitting between them. Looked up from germline, CDR1 is SGHRS and CDR2 is YFSETQ. The CDR3 consists of 13 residues. CDR3 residues: CASSRVGRTEAFF. The CDR3 nucleotides are TGCGCCAGCAGCCGAGTGGGGCGCACTGAAGCTTTCTTT. Using reference TRBV5-1 and TRBJ1-1 for the parts outside the CDR3, the full variable domain is KAGVTQTPRYLIKTRGQQVTLSCSPISGHRSVSWYQQTPGQGLQFLFEYFSETQRNKGNFPGRFSGRQFSNSRSEMNVSTLELGDSALYLCASSRVGRTEAFFGQGTRLTVV.